Below, 27 T cell receptor beta chains from the same sample are listed, as sequenced in a study of blood T cell repertoires in COVID-19. Measured with immunoSEQ multiplex PCR; TCRdb has only the in-frame clones, and not every one. The sample shows around 310,000 clones, around nine tenths of them seen only once. What was sequenced was peripheral blood. These TCRs come from a woman in her fifties or sixties with acute or convalescent COVID-19.

This chain connects TRBV7-9 to TRBJ1-2, with 7 bases identical to TRBD1. Germline CDR1 SEHNR, CDR2 FQNEAQ (reference sequence). This CDR3 is built from 16 residues. V was pared by 5 bases and J by 0 bases, with 9 bases of the junction left unmatched. The CDR3 region is CASSPGGQEANYGYTF. The DNA for the CDR3 is TGTGCCAGCAGCCCCGGAGGACAGGAAGCTAACTATGGCTACACCTTC.

This rearrangement joins TRBV24-1 to TRBJ2-2; 7 bases map to TRBD2. This CDR3 spans 17 amino acids. J lost 1 base, V lost 2 bases, and 6 bases had no gene match. Germline loops: CDR1 KGHDR, CDR2 SFDVKD. The CDR3 sequence: CATSDSGGLRNTGELFF. CDR3 in DNA: TGTGCCACCAGTGATTCGGGGGGACTGAGGAACACCGGGGAGCTGTTTTTT.

The chain's CDR3 is CASSSPSSLAAYEQYF. In DNA form, the CDR3 reads TGTGCCAGCAGCTCGCCTTCCTCCTTAGCAGCCTACGAGCAGTACTTC. V is TRBV7-8 and J is TRBJ2-7; unclear D gene. Trimming stripped 4 bases from V and 2 bases from J, with 18 bases between. The germline V gene encodes CDR1 SGHVS and CDR2 FQNEAQ. The length of the CDR3 is 16 residues.

This clone was observed once. The CDR3 coding sequence is TGTGCCAGCAATCAGGACGGGAGGTCCTACAATGAGCAGTTCTTC. It translates to CASNQDGRSYNEQFF. V usage is TRBV2 and J usage is TRBJ2-1; 7 positions match TRBD2. Germline values: CDR1 SNHLY, CDR2 FYNNEI. Trimming at V came to 7 bases and at J to 1 base, leaving 7 bases not matched to a gene. The CDR3 has 15 amino acids.

The J gene is TRBJ1-6, the V gene TRBV18, with no clear D. Deletions cut 1 base from V and 3 bases from J, with 10 bases between. The CDR3 is 16 amino acids. Looked up from germline, CDR1 is KGHSH and CDR2 is LQKENI. In DNA, the CDR3 is TGTGCCAGCTCACCACGAACAGAACTCTATAATTCACCCCTCCACTTT. Residues: CASSPRTELYNSPLHF.

This clone has a single count. J is TRBJ2-2 and V is TRBV2, with 8 bases matching TRBD1. In germline, CDR1 is SNHLY, CDR2 FYNNEI. Germline trimming cut 5 bases from V and 4 bases from J; bases unmatched to any gene: 6. The CDR3 covers 15 residues. CDR3 sequence: CASSIGTGPTGELFF. The CDR3 nucleotides are TGTGCCAGCAGTATCGGGACAGGACCCACCGGGGAGCTGTTTTTT. Full variable domain (remainder filled in from reference TRBV2 and TRBJ2-2): EPEVTQTPSHQVTQMGQEVILRCVPISNHLYFYWYRQILGQKVEFLVSFYNNEISEKSEIFDDQFSVERPDGSNFTLKIRSTKLEDSAMYFCASSIGTGPTGELFFGEGSRLTVL.

This clone was observed a few times. The rearrangement links TRBV28 to TRBJ2-7, with TRBD1 identical over 7 bases. Losses at the gene ends were 7 bases for V and 5 bases for J; bases not matched to a gene: 14. Germline CDR1 reads MDHEN; CDR2 reads SYDVKM. This CDR3 comprises 15 residues. The CDR3 is CASTITSTGIHEQYF. The CDR3 DNA follows: TGTGCCAGCACCATAACCTCGACAGGGATTCACGAGCAGTACTTC.

This chain uses TRBV28 with TRBJ1-3; TRBD1 might be the D (6 bases). The germline V gene has CDR1 MDHEN and CDR2 SYDVKM. The CDR3 extends over 15 amino acids. With 4 bases removed from V and 0 bases from J, the gap between germline ends came to 10 bases. DNA for the CDR3: TGTGCCAGCAGTTGGGCGACAGGCTCTGGAAACACCATATATTTT. This encodes CASSWATGSGNTIYF. Combining the CDR3 with reference TRBV28 and TRBJ1-3 gives the whole variable domain DVKVTQSSRYLVKRTGEKVFLECVQDMDHENMFWYRQDPGLGLRLIYFSYDVKMKEKGDIPEGYSVSREKKERFSLILESASTNQTSMYLCASSWATGSGNTIYFGEGSWLTVV.

V usage is TRBV4-3 and J usage is TRBJ2-2; 8 bases match TRBD2. The ends lost 0 bases at V and 2 bases at J; junction bases unmatched: 11. Per germline, CDR1 LGHNA and CDR2 YSLEER. The CDR3 has 19 residues. DNA for the CDR3: TGCGCCAGCAGCCAAGACCTAACCAGCGGGAGCGCCAACACCGGGGAGCTGTTTTTT. This gives the protein CASSQDLTSGSANTGELFF.

The J gene is TRBJ2-7, the V gene TRBV6-6; D is undetermined. Germline CDR1 and CDR2: MNHNY and SVGAGI (reference sequence). CDR3 size: 14 residues. V gave up 8 bases and J gave up 6 bases, with 20 bases separating them. Here the CDR3 reads CASFDRPYLGEQYF. The CDR3 DNA reads as TGTGCCAGCTTCGACCGTCCCTATCTAGGCGAGCAGTACTTC.

The chain couples TRBV7-3 to TRBJ1-1; 9 bases are a match to TRBD1. The V gene end was trimmed by 4 bases and the J gene end by 5 bases; junction bases not matched to a gene: 11. This CDR3 region has 16 residues. Per the germline V gene, CDR1 is SGHTA and CDR2 is FQGTGA. DNA of the CDR3: TGTGCCAGCAGCTCCCTCTCTGGGACAGGGAATACTGAAGCTTTCTTT. Translating gives CASSSLSGTGNTEAFF.

The chain employs TRBV3-1 (or the pseudogene TRBV3-2) and TRBJ2-5; perhaps TRBD1 as D (6 bases). Between the trimmed V and J ends, which lost 7 bases and 5 bases, there was a span of 11 bases. The germline V gene encodes CDR1 LGHDT and CDR2 YNNKEL (reference sequence). CDR3 length: 12 amino acids. DNA of the CDR3: TGTGCCAGCAAAACAGGGAGTGAGACCCAGTACTTC. Protein: CASKTGSETQYF.

This chain uses TRBV4-2 with TRBJ1-1, with 7 bases lining up with TRBD1. The V and J ends lost 0 bases and 4 bases, in that order; junction bases with no gene match: 2. Germline V gene data show CDR1 as LGHNA and CDR2 as YNFKEQ. This CDR3 has 14 residues. The CDR3 region is CASSQDRGVTEAFF. CDR3 coding DNA: TGTGCCAGCAGCCAAGACAGGGGGGTCACTGAAGCTTTCTTT.

This clone was seen more than once but under ten times. The rearrangement links TRBV10-1 to TRBJ2-7; TRBD2 matches at 7 bases. The CDR3 is made up of 11 amino acids. CDR1 and CDR2 (germline): WNHNN, SYGVQD (reference sequence). V gave up 7 bases and J gave up 7 bases; unmatched junction bases: 4. CDR3 protein: CASTWRGEQYF. The CDR3 DNA reads as TGCGCCAGCACATGGCGGGGGGAGCAGTACTTC.

The chain joins TRBV27 to TRBJ1-6, with a weak D call TRBD1 (5 bases). Between the trimmed V and J ends, which lost 7 bases and 7 bases, there was a span of 17 bases. Germline V gene data show CDR1 as MNHEY and CDR2 as SMNVEV (reference sequence). CDR3 length: 15 residues. The chain's CDR3 is CASTDTGGRNSPLHF. The CDR3 bases are TGTGCCAGCACCGACACCGGGGGGAGGAATTCACCCCTCCACTTT.

The V and J genes are TRBV29-1 and TRBJ1-1; the D gene is possibly TRBD1 (5 bases). V lost 6 bases and J lost 3, with 11 bases in between. The CDR3 totals 12 residues. Germline CDR1 reads SQVTM; CDR2 reads ANQGSEA. The CDR3 region has the DNA TGCAGCGTCGATCAGGGTTACACTGAAGCTTTCTTT. Protein sequence: CSVDQGYTEAFF. The full variable domain, its missing parts supplied by reference TRBV29-1 and TRBJ1-1, is SAVISQKPSRDICQRGTSLTIQCQVDSQVTMMFWYRQQPGQSLTLIATANQGSEATYESGFVIDKFPISRPNLTFSTLTVSNMSPEDSSIYLCSVDQGYTEAFFGQGTRLTVV.

This chain joins TRBV6-2 or TRBV6-3 and TRBJ1-5; maybe TRBD1 (5 bases). The V end lost 2 bases, the J end lost 7 bases, and 12 bases lay between the germline ends. The CDR3 totals 14 residues. Looked up from germline, CDR1 is MNHEY and CDR2 is SVGEGT. This chain's CDR3 is CASSYAAGQQPQHF. The CDR3 bases are TGTGCCAGCAGTTACGCGGCAGGGCAACAGCCCCAGCATTTT.

This clone came up a few times. This chain uses TRBV18 with TRBJ1-5, with 7 bases lining up with TRBD1. The ends lost 6 bases at V and 2 bases at J; junction bases unmatched: 1. The CDR3 is 13 residues long. Per germline, CDR1 KGHSH and CDR2 LQKENI. The CDR3 DNA follows: TGTGCCAGCTCTGGACAGGGCAATCAGCCCCAGCATTTT. The encoded protein is CASSGQGNQPQHF.

The chain recombines TRBV6-4 with TRBJ1-1; perhaps TRBD1 as D (6 bases). From germline, CDR1 is MRHNA and CDR2 SNTAGT. There are 14 residues in the CDR3. Deletions cut 5 bases from V and 5 bases from J, with 15 bases between. The CDR3 region has the DNA TGTGCCAGCAGTCACGAAGGGGGTCGGACTGAAGCTTTCTTT. Translating it yields CASSHEGGRTEAFF.

The gene calls are TRBV3-1 (or the pseudogene TRBV3-2) and TRBJ2-5, with D tentatively TRBD1 (6 bases). The CDR3 runs to 15 residues. Germline CDR1 reads LGHDT; CDR2 reads YNNKEL (reference sequence). V gave up 1 base and J gave up 2 bases, with 11 bases separating them. The CDR3 bases are TGTGCCAGCAGCCAAGGGACAGAGACACAAGAGACCCAGTACTTC. Amino acids: CASSQGTETQETQYF.

This clone was detected only once. The chain employs TRBV5-4 and TRBJ1-4; D perhaps matches TRBD1 (6 bases). This CDR3 contains 14 residues. Looked up from germline, CDR1 is SGHNT and CDR2 is YYREEE (reference sequence). The V end lost 4 bases, the J end lost 7 bases, and 14 bases lay between the germline ends. The DNA of the CDR3 is TGTGCCAGCAGCCCCGGGGAGGGGGGTGAAAAACTGTTTTTT. It encodes CASSPGEGGEKLFF.

This clone was counted between two and nine times. V gene TRBV10-3 combines with J gene TRBJ1-5, with D hard to call. CDR3 length: 15 residues. Trimming removed 2 bases at V and 2 bases at J, with 10 bases between. Germline V gene sequence: CDR1 ENHRY, CDR2 SYGVKD. The DNA for the CDR3 is TGTGCCATCAGTGAGGGAGGTGTTCGCAATCAGCCCCAGCATTTT. This encodes CAISEGGVRNQPQHF.

A few counts support this clone. The chain recombines TRBV15 with TRBJ2-7, with D possibly TRBD1 on 6 matching bases. The germline V gene encodes CDR1 LNHNV and CDR2 YYDKDF (reference sequence). The CDR3 extends over 14 amino acids. Trimming took 3 bases from V and 4 from J, leaving 13 bases between them. Here the CDR3 reads CATSSRDIPYEQYF. As DNA, the CDR3 is TGTGCCACCAGCAGCCGGGACATCCCATACGAGCAGTACTTC.

A few counts support this clone. The chain has TRBV19 and TRBJ1-6; no definite D call. V lost 0 bases, J lost 7 bases, and 13 bases lay in between. The length of the CDR3 is 16 residues. Germline CDR1 is LNHDA and CDR2 is SQIVND (reference sequence). CDR3 region: CASSIDRGGLNSPLHF. CDR3 nucleotides: TGTGCCAGTAGTATAGATCGAGGAGGACTGAATTCACCCCTCCACTTT.

The chain has TRBV19 and TRBJ2-3; possibly TRBD1 for D (5 bases). The CDR3 spans 14 residues. V lost 4 bases to trimming and J lost 2 bases, with 10 bases between them. From germline, CDR1 is LNHDA and CDR2 SQIVND (reference sequence). This chain's CDR3 is CASSNQGLTDTQYF. The DNA of the CDR3 is TGTGCCAGTAGTAACCAGGGCCTCACAGATACGCAGTATTTT. The full variable domain, its missing parts supplied by reference TRBV19 and TRBJ2-3, is DGGITQSPKYLFRKEGQNVTLSCEQNLNHDAMYWYRQDPGQGLRLIYYSQIVNDFQKGDIAEGYSVSREKKESFPLTVTSAQKNPTAFYLCASSNQGLTDTQYFGPGTRLTVL.

The genes are TRBV19 and TRBJ1-6; tentative D call: TRBD1 (5 bases). Germline V gives CDR1 LNHDA, CDR2 SQIVND (reference sequence). The CDR3 runs 13 residues. Trimming cost V 7 bases and J 9 bases, with 13 bases left between them. CDR3 coding DNA: TGTGCCAGTAAGGATCAGGGTGCTTCACCCCTCCACTTT. Protein product: CASKDQGASPLHF.

The chain has TRBV21-1 and TRBJ2-6; TRBD2 is the table's D call and was not checked against the DNA. TRBV21-1 is recorded as a pseudogene. CDR3 length: 11 residues. The CDR3 spells CASSKPDVLTF. The CDR3 DNA reads as TGTGCCAGCAGCAAACCGGACGTCCTGACTTTC.